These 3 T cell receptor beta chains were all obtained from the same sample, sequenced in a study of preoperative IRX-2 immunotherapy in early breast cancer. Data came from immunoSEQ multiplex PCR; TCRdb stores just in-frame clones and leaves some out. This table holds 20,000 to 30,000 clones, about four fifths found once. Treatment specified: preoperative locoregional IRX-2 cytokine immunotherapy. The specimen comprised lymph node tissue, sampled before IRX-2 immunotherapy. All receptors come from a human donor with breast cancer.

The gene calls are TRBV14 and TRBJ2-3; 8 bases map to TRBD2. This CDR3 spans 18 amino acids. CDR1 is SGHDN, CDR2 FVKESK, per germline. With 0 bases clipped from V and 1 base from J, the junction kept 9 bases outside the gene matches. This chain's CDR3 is CASSQDSSGSYRTDTQYF. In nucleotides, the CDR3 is TGTGCCAGCAGCCAAGATTCTAGCGGGTCGTACCGCACAGATACGCAGTATTTT.

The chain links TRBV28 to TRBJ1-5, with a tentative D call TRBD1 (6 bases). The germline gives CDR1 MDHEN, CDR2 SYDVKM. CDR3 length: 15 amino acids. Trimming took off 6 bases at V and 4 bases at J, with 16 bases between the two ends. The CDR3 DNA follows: TGTGCCAGCAGCACCCGGGGGCAGGGTAATCAGCCCCAGCATTTT. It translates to CASSTRGQGNQPQHF.

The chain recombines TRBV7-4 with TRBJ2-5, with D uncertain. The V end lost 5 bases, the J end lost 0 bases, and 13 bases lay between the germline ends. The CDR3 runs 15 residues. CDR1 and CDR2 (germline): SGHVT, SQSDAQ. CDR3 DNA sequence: TGTGCCAGCAGCCAAGTATGGGGATACCAAGAGACCCAGTACTTC. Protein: CASSQVWGYQETQYF. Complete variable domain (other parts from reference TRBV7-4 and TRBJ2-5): GAGVSQSPRYKVAKRGRDVALRCDSISGHVTLYWYRQTLGQGSEVLTYSQSDAQRDKSGRPSGRFSAERPERSVSTLKIQRTEQGDSAVYLCASSQVWGYQETQYFGPGTRLLVL.